Each of the 8 T cell receptor beta chains below was sequenced from the same sample in a study of cytomegalovirus exposure and HLA in healthy donors. PCR was performed using 60 Vbeta and 13 Jbeta primers. Here immunoSEQ multiplex PCR was the method, and the copy in TCRdb shows in-frame clones only, minus some. The sample consists of about 150,000 clones, around 72% of them appearing once. The source material was PBMCs. These receptor sequences come from a woman between 45 and 60 years old in good health and CMV-seropositive.

This clone appeared once. The chain joins TRBV30 to TRBJ1-5; 9 bases fit TRBD1. Germline V lookup: CDR1 GTSNPN, CDR2 SVGIG (reference sequence). V gave up 2 bases and J gave up 5 bases; unmatched junction bases: 7. The CDR3 length is 15 residues. The CDR3 here is CAWSFGTGKDQPQHF. DNA of the CDR3: TGTGCCTGGAGTTTCGGGACAGGGAAAGATCAGCCCCAGCATTTT.

CDR3: CASSSHPGQGYEQYF. The CDR3 DNA reads TGTGCCAGCAGCTCCCACCCGGGACAGGGGTACGAGCAGTACTTC. The V gene is TRBV7-2, the J gene TRBJ2-7, with TRBD1 identical over 10 bases. CDR3 length: 15 amino acids. The trim removed 4 bases at V and 4 bases at J, leaving 7 bases unmatched. The germline V gene encodes CDR1 SGHTA and CDR2 FQGNSA. Filled out from reference TRBV7-2 and TRBJ2-7, the complete variable domain reads GAGVSQSPSNKVTEKGKDVELRCDPISGHTALYWYRQSLGQGLEFLIYFQGNSAPDKSGLPSDRFSAERTGGSVSTLTIQRTQQEDSAVYLCASSSHPGQGYEQYFGPGTRLTVT.

About this clone: Sequence at one end of the junction differs from germline and may be a read error. The chain is built from TRBV7-7 and TRBJ2-5; TRBD2 matches at 9 bases. The CDR3 runs to 15 residues. Germline CDR1 is SSHAT and CDR2 is FNYEAQ (reference sequence). The CDR3 sequence is CASSPSGGYQETQYF. In DNA form, the CDR3 reads TGTGCTAGCAGCCCCAGCGGGGGGTACCAAGAGACCCAGTACTTC.

The chain links TRBV11-2 to TRBJ1-2, with a weak D call TRBD1 (5 bases). V shed 1 base and J shed 8 bases, with 20 bases lying between them. Germline values: CDR1 SGHAT, CDR2 FQNNGV. The CDR3 is 16 amino acids. This CDR3 is CASSLGDRISLWGYTF. The CDR3 DNA reads TGTGCCAGCAGCTTAGGAGACAGAATAAGCTTGTGGGGCTACACCTTC.

The V and J genes are TRBV29-1 and TRBJ2-2; D may be TRBD1 (7 bases). The V gene lost 6 bases and the J gene lost 6 bases, with 11 bases spanning the gap. Looked up from germline, CDR1 is SQVTM and CDR2 is ANQGSEA. This CDR3 has 12 residues. The CDR3 loop reads CSVRGVPGELFF. CDR3 in DNA: TGCAGCGTCAGGGGGGTTCCCGGGGAGCTGTTTTTT.

The chain combines TRBV9 with TRBJ2-5; TRBD2 aligns across 9 bases. The CDR3 runs to 15 residues. The ends lost 0 bases at V and 5 bases at J; junction bases unmatched: 5. Per the germline V gene, CDR1 is SGDLS and CDR2 is YYNGEE. The CDR3 reads CASSVEGTSFETQYF. The DNA of the CDR3 is TGTGCCAGCAGCGTAGAAGGGACTAGCTTCGAGACCCAGTACTTC.

This chain links TRBV7-2 with TRBJ2-1; tentative D call: TRBD1 (5 bases). The germline V gene encodes CDR1 SGHTA and CDR2 FQGNSA. The CDR3 is 18 amino acids. Trimming took 5 bases from V and 0 from J, leaving 20 bases between them. CDR3 region: CASSPLPGALSSYNEQFF. For the CDR3, the DNA is TGTGCCAGCAGCCCCCTCCCTGGGGCTCTAAGCTCCTACAATGAGCAGTTCTTC.

This clone showed up just once. The V gene is TRBV9, the J gene TRBJ1-1; TRBD1 might be the D (5 bases). The V gene's germline CDR1 is SGDLS and CDR2 YYNGEE. The CDR3 is 14 residues long. Deletions cut 1 base from V and 0 bases from J, with 7 bases between. As DNA, the CDR3 is TGTGCCAGCAGCGTAACAGGCATGAACACTGAAGCTTTCTTT. As protein: CASSVTGMNTEAFF.